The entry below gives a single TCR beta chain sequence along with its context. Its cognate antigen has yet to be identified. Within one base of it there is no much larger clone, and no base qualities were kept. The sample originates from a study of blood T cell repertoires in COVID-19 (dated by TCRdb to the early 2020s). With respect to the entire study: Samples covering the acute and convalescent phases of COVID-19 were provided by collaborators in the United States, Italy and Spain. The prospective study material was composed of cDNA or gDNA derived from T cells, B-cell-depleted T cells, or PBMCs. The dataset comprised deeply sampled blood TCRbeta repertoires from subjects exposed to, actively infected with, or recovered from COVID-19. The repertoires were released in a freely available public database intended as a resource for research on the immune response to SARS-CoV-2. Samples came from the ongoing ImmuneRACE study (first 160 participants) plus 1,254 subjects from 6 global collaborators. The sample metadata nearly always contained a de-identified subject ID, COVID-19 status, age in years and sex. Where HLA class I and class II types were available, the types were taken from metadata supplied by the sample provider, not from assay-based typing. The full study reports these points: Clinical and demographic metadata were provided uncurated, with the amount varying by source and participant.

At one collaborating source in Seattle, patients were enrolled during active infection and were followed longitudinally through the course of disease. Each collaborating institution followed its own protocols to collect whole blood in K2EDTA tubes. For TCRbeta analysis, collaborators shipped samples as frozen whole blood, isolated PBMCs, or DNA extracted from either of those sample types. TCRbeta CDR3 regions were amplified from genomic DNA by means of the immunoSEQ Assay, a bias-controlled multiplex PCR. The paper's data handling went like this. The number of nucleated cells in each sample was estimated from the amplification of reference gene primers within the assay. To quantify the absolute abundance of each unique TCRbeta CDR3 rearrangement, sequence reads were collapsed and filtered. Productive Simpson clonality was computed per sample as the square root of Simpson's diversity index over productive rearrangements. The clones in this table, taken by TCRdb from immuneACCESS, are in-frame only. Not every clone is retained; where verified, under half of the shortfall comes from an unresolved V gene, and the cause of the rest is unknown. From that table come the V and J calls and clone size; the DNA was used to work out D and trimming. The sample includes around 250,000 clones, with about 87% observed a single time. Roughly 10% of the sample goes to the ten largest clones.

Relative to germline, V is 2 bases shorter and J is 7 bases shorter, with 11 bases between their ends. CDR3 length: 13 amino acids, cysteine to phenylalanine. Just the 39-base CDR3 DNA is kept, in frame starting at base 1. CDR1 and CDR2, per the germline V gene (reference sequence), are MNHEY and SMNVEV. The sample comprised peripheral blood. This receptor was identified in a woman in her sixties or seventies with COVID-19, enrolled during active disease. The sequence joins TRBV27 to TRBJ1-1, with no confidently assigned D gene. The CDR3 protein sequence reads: CASSLLRGSEAFF. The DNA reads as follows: TGTGCCAGCAGTTTACTCCGGGGAAGTGAAGCTTTCTTT.